This passage covers 18 T cell receptor beta chains from one sample sequenced in a study of blood T cell repertoires in COVID-19. Produced via immunoSEQ multiplex PCR; TCRdb's table is partial and in-frame only. The repertoire holds a few hundred thousand clones, roughly 90% seen once, with roughly 0.8% in the top ten. The specimen was peripheral blood. These receptors all stem from a woman in her thirties with acute or convalescent COVID-19.

Only a few counts were recorded for this clone. The chain joins TRBV5-1 to TRBJ2-2; no reliable D call. The CDR3 runs to 13 residues. CDR1 and CDR2 (germline): SGHRS, YFSETQ. The ends were cut back, 1 base at V and 4 bases at J, with 5 bases in the middle. This CDR3 is CASSLSATGELFF. DNA of the CDR3: TGCGCCAGCAGCTTGAGCGCCACCGGGGAGCTGTTTTTT.

The V and J genes are TRBV19 and TRBJ2-7, with 9 bases matching TRBD1. The CDR3 consists of 15 residues. Per the germline V gene, CDR1 is LNHDA and CDR2 is SQIVND (reference sequence). V was pared by 2 bases and J by 3 bases, with 5 bases of the junction left unmatched. CDR3 coding DNA: TGTGCCAGTAGTATAACAGGACAGGGGATCTACGAGCAGTACTTC. It specifies CASSITGQGIYEQYF.

The chain uses TRBV12-3 or TRBV12-4 and TRBJ2-3; TRBD1 is a possible D gene (6 bases). V was pared by 3 bases and J by 3 bases, with 7 bases between. This CDR3 spans 13 amino acids. CDR3 sequence: CASSFDRTDTQYF. The DNA for the CDR3 is TGTGCCAGCAGTTTCGACAGGACAGATACGCAGTATTTT.

This clone has a single count. The J gene is TRBJ1-2, the V gene TRBV30, with D unresolved. The ends were cut back, 1 base at V and 4 bases at J, with 7 bases in the middle. Germline lookup yields CDR1 GTSNPN and CDR2 SVGIG (reference sequence). This CDR3 region has 12 residues. The CDR3 nucleotides read TGTGCCTGGAGTGGCAGCGGCTATGGCTACACCTTC. Its protein is CAWSGSGYGYTF.

The chain uses TRBV7-2 and TRBJ2-7; D not resolved. The CDR3 is 12 residues long. From germline, CDR1 is SGHTA and CDR2 FQGNSA. V dropped 8 bases and J dropped 4 bases, with 12 bases sitting between them. CDR3 sequence (DNA): TGTGCCAGCGGGCCCGAACCGTACGAGCAGTACTTC. Protein: CASGPEPYEQYF.

The CDR3 sequence is CASSLGGANTDTQYF. The CDR3 DNA is TGCGCCAGCAGCTTGGGCGGAGCTAACACAGATACGCAGTATTTT. V gene TRBV5-1 combines with J gene TRBJ2-3, with unresolved D. The V gene's germline CDR1 is SGHRS and CDR2 YFSETQ. The CDR3 is 15 amino acids. V gave up 0 bases and J gave up 2 bases, with 10 bases separating them.

This chain joins TRBV19 and TRBJ2-1; TRBD2 is a possible D gene (6 bases). Germline CDR1 and CDR2: LNHDA and SQIVND (reference sequence). The ends were cut back, 3 bases at V and 7 bases at J, with 19 bases in the middle. CDR3 size: 16 residues. The CDR3 bases are TGTGCCAGTAGTATTACTAGCACCGGGTTAGGAAATGAGCAGTTCTTC. The encoded protein is CASSITSTGLGNEQFF.

The chain couples TRBV5-1 to TRBJ2-1; D is possibly TRBD2 (5 bases). Deletions cut 5 bases from V and 7 bases from J, with 13 bases between. This CDR3 comprises 13 residues. Germline CDR1 is SGHRS and CDR2 is YFSETQ. In nucleotides, the CDR3 is TGCGCCAGCAGAGAGGAGGCGCCTAATGAGCAGTTCTTC. The encoded protein is CASREEAPNEQFF. Using reference TRBV5-1 and TRBJ2-1 for the parts outside the CDR3, the full variable domain is KAGVTQTPRYLIKTRGQQVTLSCSPISGHRSVSWYQQTPGQGLQFLFEYFSETQRNKGNFPGRFSGRQFSNSRSEMNVSTLELGDSALYLCASREEAPNEQFFGPGTRLTVL.

A few counts support this clone. The CDR3 reads CASNPGLAGVKNEQYF. The CDR3 DNA follows: TGTGCCAGCAACCCCGGACTAGCGGGAGTAAAGAACGAGCAGTACTTC. The chain links TRBV9 to TRBJ2-7, with 13 positions matching TRBD2. The germline gives CDR1 SGDLS, CDR2 YYNGEE. The CDR3 runs to 16 residues. Trimming removed 6 bases from V and 5 bases from J; junction bases left unmatched: 11.

This chain connects TRBV24-1 to TRBJ2-1, with TRBD2 identical over 8 bases. The trim removed 4 bases at V and 9 bases at J, leaving 10 bases unmatched. The CDR3 loop spans 15 amino acids. Germline V gene sequence: CDR1 KGHDR, CDR2 SFDVKD. Written as DNA, the CDR3 is TGTGCCACCAGTGAAGCCGGGAGGGCCCTCGGTGAGCAGTTCTTC. Translating gives CATSEAGRALGEQFF.

The chain employs TRBV18 and TRBJ1-1; 7 bases map to TRBD1. This CDR3 spans 12 amino acids. With 4 bases clipped from V and 8 bases from J, the junction kept 4 bases outside the gene matches. Germline V gene sequence: CDR1 KGHSH, CDR2 LQKENI. The CDR3 reads CASSLQTGEAFF. In DNA, the CDR3 is TGTGCCAGCTCACTACAGACAGGGGAAGCTTTCTTT.

This rearrangement joins TRBV5-6 to TRBJ1-4, with D unresolved. Germline V gene sequence: CDR1 SGHDT, CDR2 YYEEEE. The germline V and J ends were trimmed by 3 bases and 3 bases, with 9 bases remaining between them. This CDR3 has 14 residues. CDR3 DNA: TGTGCCAGCAGCTCCCTTCGGTCTAATGAAAAACTGTTTTTT. Amino acids: CASSSLRSNEKLFF.

This clone was seen a few times. J is TRBJ2-2 and V is TRBV5-8; TRBD2 matches 10 bases. The CDR3 sequence is 19 residues long. The germline V gene has CDR1 SGHTS and CDR2 YDEGEE. V lost 3 bases and J lost 4; bases outside the gene matches: 15. DNA for the CDR3: TGTGCCAGCAGCTCTACACCGGGGCTAGCGGGAGTGAGCACCGGGGAGCTGTTTTTT. Protein sequence: CASSSTPGLAGVSTGELFF.

V gene TRBV29-1 combines with J gene TRBJ2-3, with D maybe TRBD2 (5 bases). Germline V lookup: CDR1 SQVTM, CDR2 ANQGSEA. Trimming cost V 8 bases and J 2 bases, with 17 bases left between them. The CDR3 is 14 amino acids. CDR3 in DNA: TGCAGCTCCGAGGGTGGCGATTTCACAGATACGCAGTATTTT. Protein sequence: CSSEGGDFTDTQYF.

V is TRBV4-3 and J is TRBJ1-2; TRBD1 is a possible D gene (5 bases). Trimming took off 0 bases at V and 8 bases at J, with 13 bases between the two ends. The germline V gene has CDR1 LGHNA and CDR2 YSLEER. The length of the CDR3 is 14 residues. CDR3 protein: CASSQDRALWGYTF. DNA for the CDR3: TGCGCCAGCAGCCAAGACAGGGCCCTTTGGGGCTACACCTTC.

V usage is TRBV12-3 or TRBV12-4 and J usage is TRBJ2-7; TRBD1 aligns across 7 bases. The V gene end was trimmed by 5 bases and the J gene end by 5 bases; junction bases not matched to a gene: 3. CDR3 length: 12 residues. In DNA form, the CDR3 reads TGTGCCAGCAGTCAACAGGGGAACGAGCAGTACTTC. This gives the protein CASSQQGNEQYF.

The rearrangement links TRBV29-1 to TRBJ2-3; 14 bases are shared with TRBD2. Looked up from germline, CDR1 is SQVTM and CDR2 is ANQGSEA. The CDR3 runs to 15 residues. J was trimmed by 6 bases and V by 7 bases; bases with no gene match: 9. The CDR3 reads CSASGTSGSFDTQYF. The CDR3 nucleotides read TGCAGCGCATCGGGGACTAGCGGGAGTTTTGATACGCAGTATTTT.

V is TRBV7-7 and J is TRBJ2-2, with D possibly matching TRBD1 (7 bases). Germline V gene lookup returns CDR1 SSHAT and CDR2 FNYEAQ (reference sequence). The CDR3 has 20 amino acids. The V end was cut by 4 bases, the J end by 7 bases, with 31 bases between. CDR3 coding DNA: TGTGCCAGCAGCTCCCGGACAGGCTGGGACTCACAATATGAATTCGGGGAGCTGTTTTTT. Encoded protein: CASSSRTGWDSQYEFGELFF. Combining the CDR3 with reference TRBV7-7 and TRBJ2-2 gives the whole variable domain GAGVSQSPRYKVTKRGQDVTLRCDPISSHATLYWYQQALGQGPEFLTYFNYEAQPDKSGLPSDRFSAERPEGSISTLTIQRTEQRDSAMYRCASSSRTGWDSQYEFGELFFGEGSRLTVL.